This T cell receptor beta chain was sequenced in a study of blood T cell repertoires in COVID-19. Original processing methods: Nucleated cell counts were estimated from reference gene primer amplification. Libraries were prepared by immunoSEQ multiplex PCR; TCRdb keeps only in-frame clonotypes and omits some of them. That table supplies the V and J calls and clone size; D and trimming were determined from the DNA. The repertoire holds around 200,000 clones, with around 86% as singletons. The specimen was PBMCs or T cells enriched from blood (not recorded which). This receptor was identified in a man aged 35-49 years with acute COVID-19.

CDR3 DNA sequence: TGTGCCAGCAGTAGAAGGACAGGGGGCGCGGAGACCCAGTACTTC. Amino acid sequence: CASSRRTGGAETQYF. This chain links TRBV2 with TRBJ2-5, with 11 positions matching TRBD1. Germline CDR1 and CDR2: SNHLY and FYNNEI. This CDR3 contains 15 residues. The V and J ends lost 5 bases and 5 bases, in that order; junction bases with no gene match: 7.